Following are 8 T cell receptor beta chains from one sample sequenced in a study of OX40 agonist ivuxolimab in advanced cancers. This table comes from immunoSEQ multiplex PCR, and its TCRdb copy is limited to in-frame clones, with some not included. Here the sample spans 65,000 to 95,000 clones, approximately 85% being singletons. Sequences were derived from CD4+ or CD8+ T cells sorted from blood, sampled in a trial of the OX40 agonist ivuxolimab. The source of these receptors is an adult with an advanced solid tumor such as melanoma, head and neck, liver or kidney cancer.

The rearrangement links TRBV7-2 to TRBJ2-7; D may be TRBD1 (5 bases). Germline CDR1 is SGHTA and CDR2 is FQGNSA. The CDR3 length is 14 residues. Trimming took off 2 bases at V and 2 bases at J, with 10 bases between the two ends. The CDR3 is CASSLQRGTYEQYF. The CDR3 DNA sequence: TGTGCCAGCAGCTTACAAAGGGGAACCTACGAGCAGTACTTC.

This clone was counted a few times. This rearrangement joins TRBV11-2 to TRBJ2-7; D is possibly TRBD2 (6 bases). V gave up 5 bases and J gave up 1 base, with 12 bases separating them. CDR1 SGHAT and CDR2 FQNNGV come from the germline V gene. The CDR3 runs 14 residues. The DNA of the CDR3 is TGTGCCAGCAGCCCCTTGCGGGGATCCTACGAGCAGTACTTC. Translation gives CASSPLRGSYEQYF.

The chain joins TRBV6-5 to TRBJ1-3; the D is unclear. CDR1 is MNHEY and CDR2 is SVGAGI in the germline V gene. Trimming pared 0 bases from V and 1 base from J, leaving 10 bases between. The CDR3 has 16 residues. CDR3 nucleotides: TGTGCCAGCAGTTACTCCTGGGGAATGTCTGGAAACACCATATATTTT. Encoded protein: CASSYSWGMSGNTIYF.

V is TRBV27 and J is TRBJ1-1, with D hard to call. With 0 bases removed from V and 1 base from J, the gap between germline ends came to 6 bases. Germline CDR1 is MNHEY and CDR2 is SMNVEV (reference sequence). This CDR3 spans 14 amino acids. The CDR3 spells CASSLSVQNTEAFF. CDR3 bases: TGTGCCAGCAGTTTATCAGTACAGAACACTGAAGCTTTCTTT.

This clone showed up just a few times. The rearrangement links TRBV28 to TRBJ2-1; D remains ambiguous. Germline V lookup: CDR1 MDHEN, CDR2 SYDVKM. The CDR3 spans 11 residues. Trimming stripped 7 bases from V and 6 bases from J, with 7 bases between. The CDR3 loop is CASTVTNEQFF. DNA of the CDR3: TGTGCCAGCACCGTTACCAATGAGCAGTTCTTC.

The rearrangement joins TRBV9 to TRBJ2-5, with 10 positions matching TRBD2. The CDR3 runs to 15 residues. Trimming took 0 bases from V and 5 from J; bases not matched to a gene: 4. Germline CDR1 SGDLS, CDR2 YYNGEE. CDR3 DNA sequence: TGTGCCAGCAGCGTAGGGGCTAGCGGGAGCGAGACCCAGTACTTC. Amino acid sequence: CASSVGASGSETQYF.

This chain connects TRBV2 to TRBJ2-3; 7 nucleotides line up with TRBD2. The CDR3 extends over 13 amino acids. J lost 2 bases, V lost 10 bases, and 6 bases had no gene match. CDR1 is SNHLY, CDR2 FYNNEI, per germline. In nucleotides, the CDR3 is TGTGCCACGCGCGGGGGATACACAGATACGCAGTATTTT. Its translation: CATRGGYTDTQYF. The full variable domain, in which reference TRBV2 and TRBJ2-3 provide the parts outside the CDR3, is EPEVTQTPSHQVTQMGQEVILRCVPISNHLYFYWYRQILGQKVEFLVSFYNNEISEKSEIFDDQFSVERPDGSNFTLKIRSTKLEDSAMYFCATRGGYTDTQYFGPGTRLTVL.

V gene TRBV6-4 combines with J gene TRBJ1-5; D remains unclear. The CDR3 covers 13 residues. V lost 2 bases, J lost 2 bases, and 4 bases lay in between. The germline gives CDR1 MRHNA, CDR2 SNTAGT. The CDR3 spells CASSDDGNQPQHF. In DNA form, the CDR3 reads TGTGCCAGCAGTGACGACGGCAATCAGCCCCAGCATTTT.